The 9 T cell receptor beta chains in this list originate from one sample, sequenced in a study of blood T cell repertoires in COVID-19 (dated by TCRdb to about 2020). Libraries were made using the immunoSEQ multiplex PCR assay. TCRdb retrieved this table from immuneACCESS and kept in-frame rearrangements only. Not all clones are present; in checked studies, unresolved V genes account for under half, and no reason is known for the remainder. The table for this sample lists some 100,000 clones; roughly 92% of them were counted only once. In total, the top ten clones hold around 5.4% of the sample. Sequencing input: peripheral blood. The receptors were sampled from a man aged 70 or older with acute or convalescent COVID-19.

This chain links TRBV18 with TRBJ1-5, with a tentative D call TRBD1 (5 bases). The CDR3 totals 13 residues. V lost 3 bases and J lost 6, with 9 bases in between. CDR1 is KGHSH and CDR2 is LQKENI in the germline V gene. Here the CDR3 reads CASSPGGTQPQHF. CDR3 DNA sequence: TGTGCCAGCTCACCGGGGGGTACTCAGCCCCAGCATTTT.

The chain carries TRBV30 and TRBJ1-5, with 7 nucleotides matching TRBD1. V trimming: 5 bases; J trimming: 0 bases; junction bases outside the gene matches: 1. CDR3 length: 13 residues. Germline CDR1 is GTSNPN and CDR2 is SVGIG (reference sequence). This CDR3 reads CAWAGGSNQPQHF. DNA for the CDR3: TGTGCCTGGGCAGGGGGTAGCAATCAGCCCCAGCATTTT.

The rearrangement joins TRBV6-5 to TRBJ1-2; D perhaps matches TRBD1 (5 bases). This CDR3 has 13 residues. The germline CDR1 and CDR2 sequences are MNHEY and SVGAGI. Trimming left V 8 bases short and J 2 bases short, with 12 bases between. In nucleotides, the CDR3 is TGTGCCAGCGCTGGGGCGGGGAACTATGGCTACACCTTC. Protein sequence: CASAGAGNYGYTF.

The rearrangement uses TRBV15 and TRBJ1-1; D is unclear. Trimming took 1 base from V and 7 from J, leaving 7 bases between them. Looked up from germline, CDR1 is LNHNV and CDR2 is YYDKDF (reference sequence). This CDR3 region has 12 residues. The CDR3 spells CATSRVGSEAFF. The CDR3 DNA sequence: TGTGCCACCAGCAGAGTTGGCAGTGAAGCTTTCTTT. Full variable domain (missing parts from reference TRBV15 and TRBJ1-1): DAMVIQNPRYQVTQFGKPVTLSCSQTLNHNVMYWYQQKSSQAPKLLFHYYDKDFNNEADTPDNFQSRRPNTSFCFLDIRSPGLGDTAMYLCATSRVGSEAFFGQGTRLTVV.

This chain links TRBV12-3 or TRBV12-4 with TRBJ1-5; 9 positions match TRBD1. There are 13 residues in the CDR3. J gave up 6 bases and V 5 bases, and 2 bases lay outside the gene matches. CDR3 loop: CASSGQGTQPQHF. The CDR3 DNA follows: TGTGCCAGCAGTGGACAGGGGACTCAGCCCCAGCATTTT.

Only one count was recorded for this clone. The V and J genes are TRBV5-8 and TRBJ2-5, with 10 bases identical to TRBD1. Germline trimming cut 4 bases from V and 4 bases from J; bases unmatched to any gene: 4. Germline V CDR1 and CDR2: SGHTS, YDEGEE. The CDR3 extends over 14 amino acids. The CDR3 sequence: CASSTGTGVETQYF. CDR3 coding DNA: TGTGCCAGCAGCACCGGGACAGGGGTAGAGACCCAGTACTTC. Drawing the rest from reference TRBV5-8 and TRBJ2-5, the complete variable domain is EAGVTQSPTHLIKTRGQQATLRCSPISGHTSVYWYQQALGLGLQFLLWYDEGEERNRGNFPPRFSGRQFPNYSSELNVNALELEDSALYLCASSTGTGVETQYFGPGTRLLVL.

This chain uses TRBV6-2 or TRBV6-3 with TRBJ2-7, with 12 bases aligning to TRBD2. CDR3 length equals 15 residues. The germline V gene has CDR1 MNHEY and CDR2 SVGEGT. J lost 5 bases, V lost 1 base, and 3 bases had no gene match. The CDR3 sequence is CASSYWTSGDNEQYF. As DNA, the CDR3 is TGTGCCAGCAGTTACTGGACTAGCGGGGATAACGAGCAGTACTTC.

The V gene is TRBV19, the J gene TRBJ2-7, with TRBD1 matching 10 bases. This CDR3 has 15 amino acids. Germline assignment: CDR1 LNHDA and CDR2 SQIVND (reference sequence). V shed 6 bases and J 4 bases; nucleotides not matched to a gene: 9. The CDR3 here is CASRTGTGDIYEQYF. CDR3 DNA sequence: TGTGCCAGTAGGACCGGGACAGGGGATATATACGAGCAGTACTTC.

The chain combines TRBV5-4 with TRBJ2-3; TRBD1 aligns across 8 bases. The CDR3 is 15 amino acids. Trimming took 6 bases from V and 2 from J; bases not matched to a gene: 8. Germline V lookup: CDR1 SGHNT, CDR2 YYREEE (reference sequence). The CDR3 sequence is CASTARDRPTDTQYF. The CDR3 nucleotides read TGTGCCAGCACCGCGAGGGACAGGCCCACAGATACGCAGTATTTT.